This T cell receptor beta chain was sequenced for a study of identical twins. Overall study results and limits: Abundant beta clonotypes from cord blood bore fewer insertions; memory repertoires lacked this pattern. Analyses based on zero insertions could be partly confounded by invariant MAIT and iNKT cells.

One entry per CDR3 protein results from TCRdb running MiXCR on the 5' RACE reads. This sample has 200,000 to 300,000 distinct CDR3 sequences; about 10% occur once, and the top ten carry 9% to 10%. V was pared by 3 bases and J by 7 bases, with 13 bases between. Germline V gene lookup returns CDR1 DFQATT and CDR2 SNEGSKA (reference sequence). The CDR3 has 13 amino acids. A few counts support this clonotype. Its target is unknown. The TCR originated in a man between 45 and 60 years old in good health. The chain carries TRBV20-1 and TRBJ2-1, with D perhaps matching TRBD1 or TRBD2 (5 bases each). The sequencing input was memory T cells sorted from blood. CDR3 nucleotides: TGCAGTGCTAGTCGGGACCCCCGGAATGAGCAGTTCTTC. This gives the protein CSASRDPRNEQFF.